This T cell receptor beta chain was sequenced for a study of CD4+ T cells in melanoma. Study-level findings and limits: In melanoma, neoantigen-specific CD4+ T cells reportedly differed in differentiation state. CD8+ T cell, macrophage and B cell function reportedly correlated with neoantigen-specific CD4+ T cells.

Sequencing used immunoSEQ multiplex PCR; TCRdb keeps in-frame clones, though not all of them. The table includes some 110,000 clones, roughly 90% detected once. In the case of this clone: Antigen: not known.

The CDR3 has 15 amino acids. Germline lookup yields CDR1 MNHEY and CDR2 SMNVEV (reference sequence). The V and J ends lost 6 bases and 1 base, in that order; junction bases with no gene match: 7. The chain is built from TRBV27 and TRBJ2-3; TRBD2 agrees at 7 bases. Sequenced material: peripheral blood. This receptor was obtained from a human donor with melanoma. The CDR3, as DNA: TGTGCCAGCAGCCCCGGGACTATACGCACAGATACGCAGTATTTT. Translation: CASSPGTIRTDTQYF.